The next 21 T cell receptor beta chains were all read from a single sample in a study of blood T cell repertoires in COVID-19. Only in-frame clones appear in the TCRdb table, and some are missing; sequencing was by immunoSEQ multiplex PCR. The table includes tens of thousands of clones, 70% to 85% detected once. The sample was peripheral blood. The source of these receptors is a woman aged 60-75 years with acute or convalescent COVID-19.

This rearrangement joins TRBV7-9 to TRBJ2-5; 8 bases agree with TRBD2. Germline CDR1 reads SEHNR; CDR2 reads FQNEAQ (reference sequence). This CDR3 is built from 14 residues. Unmatched junction bases numbered 6, after V lost 5 bases and J lost 4 bases. CDR3 sequence reads: CASSTGLAAETQYF. In DNA form, the CDR3 reads TGTGCCAGCAGCACTGGACTAGCAGCAGAGACCCAGTACTTC.

The table lists this clone with a count of one. The chain has TRBV2 and TRBJ2-1; D remains ambiguous. The CDR3 sequence is 11 residues long. Germline lookup yields CDR1 SNHLY and CDR2 FYNNEI. V was clipped by 6 bases and J by 10 bases, with 10 bases between them. The CDR3 protein is CASSPNLEQFF. In nucleotides, the CDR3 is TGTGCCAGCAGCCCTAATCTGGAGCAGTTCTTC.

The chain joins TRBV6-1 to TRBJ1-6; TRBD1 might be the D (5 bases). Germline values: CDR1 MNHNS, CDR2 SASEGT. V lost 1 base and J 7 bases, leaving 11 bases between the germline ends. The CDR3 sequence is 15 residues long. The CDR3: CASSEVSGPNSPLHF. The CDR3 nucleotides are TGTGCCAGCAGTGAAGTTTCAGGGCCCAATTCACCCCTCCACTTT.

This sequence joins TRBV3-1 (or the pseudogene TRBV3-2) and TRBJ2-5; TRBD2 is a possible D gene (5 bases). This CDR3 is built from 13 residues. The germline CDR1 and CDR2 sequences are LGHDT and YNNKEL (reference sequence). Trimming pared 7 bases from V and 4 bases from J, leaving 13 bases between. Here the CDR3 reads CASTRTGSETQYF. In DNA form, the CDR3 reads TGTGCCAGCACCCGAACGGGGTCAGAGACCCAGTACTTC.

The chain links TRBV19 to TRBJ2-1, with 8 nucleotides matching TRBD2. The length of the CDR3 is 15 residues. Germline V gene data show CDR1 as LNHDA and CDR2 as SQIVND (reference sequence). Trimming cost V 6 bases and J 8 bases; bases outside gene matches: 12. CDR3 coding DNA: TGTGCCAGTAGAATCGGGACTAGTGGTGCCGATGAGCAGTTCTTC. It specifies CASRIGTSGADEQFF.

The chain carries TRBV25-1 and TRBJ2-6; weak D call: TRBD2 (6 bases). This CDR3 region has 17 residues. The germline CDR1 and CDR2 sequences are MGHDK and SYGVNS. Trimming left V 1 base short and J 0 bases short, with 10 bases between. In nucleotides, the CDR3 is TGTGCCAGCAGTGAATTCGGGGGTGGCTCTGGGGCCAACGTCCTGACTTTC. It is translated as CASSEFGGGSGANVLTF. Full variable domain (rest looked up from reference TRBV25-1 and TRBJ2-6): EADIYQTPRYLVIGTGKKITLECSQTMGHDKMYWYQQDPGMELHLIHYSYGVNSTEKGDLSSESTVSRIRTEHFPLTLESARPSHTSQYLCASSEFGGGSGANVLTFGAGSRLTVL.

This chain links TRBV5-8 with TRBJ2-3; D is ambiguous. V dropped 1 base and J dropped 0 bases, with 15 bases sitting between them. CDR3 length equals 17 residues. The germline V gene encodes CDR1 SGHTS and CDR2 YDEGEE. The CDR3: CASSLHMVATSTDTQYF. The CDR3 DNA reads TGTGCCAGCAGCTTGCATATGGTAGCAACTAGCACAGATACGCAGTATTTT.

This chain connects TRBV19 to TRBJ1-3; D call uncertain. The ends were cut back, 4 bases at V and 0 bases at J, with 16 bases in the middle. This CDR3 spans 17 amino acids. Germline assignment: CDR1 LNHDA and CDR2 SQIVND (reference sequence). The CDR3 protein is CASSTSTGVLSGNTIYF. CDR3 coding DNA: TGTGCCAGTAGTACCTCGACCGGAGTCCTCTCTGGAAACACCATATATTTT.

The CDR3 nucleotides are TGCGCCAGCAGCCGGGACTACCCAAACACAGATACGCAGTATTTT. It specifies CASSRDYPNTDTQYF. The chain links TRBV5-1 to TRBJ2-3; 7 bases line up with TRBD2. This CDR3 contains 15 residues. Germline V gene sequence: CDR1 SGHRS, CDR2 YFSETQ. The J segment lost 2 bases and the V segment lost 4 bases, leaving 7 bases of the junction unmatched. Variable domain in full (rest from reference TRBV5-1 and TRBJ2-3): KAGVTQTPRYLIKTRGQQVTLSCSPISGHRSVSWYQQTPGQGLQFLFEYFSETQRNKGNFPGRFSGRQFSNSRSEMNVSTLELGDSALYLCASSRDYPNTDTQYFGPGTRLTVL.

This rearrangement joins TRBV19 to TRBJ1-2, with 7 positions matching TRBD1. From germline, CDR1 is LNHDA and CDR2 SQIVND (reference sequence). V lost 5 bases, J lost 8 bases, and 5 bases stayed unmatched. This CDR3 comprises 12 residues. CDR3 sequence reads: CASSGDSPGYTF. The CDR3 nucleotides are TGTGCCAGTAGTGGGGACAGCCCCGGCTACACCTTC.

This CDR3 is CASSLPQGARGGYTF. The CDR3 region has the DNA TGTGCCAGCAGTTTACCACAGGGGGCGAGAGGTGGCTACACCTTC. The J gene is TRBJ1-2, the V gene TRBV28; TRBD1 aligns across 9 bases. The ends lost 2 bases at V and 7 bases at J; junction bases unmatched: 8. This CDR3 contains 15 residues. CDR1 and CDR2 from the germline V gene are MDHEN and SYDVKM.

The genes are TRBV10-2 and TRBJ1-3; perhaps TRBD1 as D (6 bases). Germline lookup yields CDR1 WSHSY and CDR2 SAAADI. V was pared by 2 bases and J by 0 bases, with 11 bases between. The CDR3 consists of 16 residues. CDR3 nucleotide sequence: TGCGCCAGCAGTGAGACAGGGACTACCTCTGGAAACACCATATATTTT. It encodes CASSETGTTSGNTIYF.

J is TRBJ2-1 and V is TRBV9, with 8 bases that match TRBD1. This CDR3 has 15 residues. The J segment lost 8 bases and the V segment lost 1 base, leaving 8 bases of the junction unmatched. CDR1 is SGDLS and CDR2 is YYNGEE in the germline V gene. CDR3 loop: CASSVRPGQVYEQFF. The CDR3 DNA sequence: TGTGCCAGCAGCGTACGCCCGGGACAGGTCTATGAGCAGTTCTTC. Using reference TRBV9 and TRBJ2-1 for the parts outside the CDR3, the full variable domain is DSGVTQTPKHLITATGQRVTLRCSPRSGDLSVYWYQQSLDQGLQFLIQYYNGEERAKGNILERFSAQQFPDLHSELNLSSLELGDSALYFCASSVRPGQVYEQFFGPGTRLTVL.

The V call is TRBV5-6, the J call TRBJ2-5; 10 bases are shared with TRBD2. In germline, CDR1 is SGHDT, CDR2 YYEEEE. J gave up 4 bases and V 3 bases, and 6 bases lay outside the gene matches. The CDR3 length is 15 residues. The CDR3 DNA is TGTGCCAGCAGCTCGAATAGCGGGGGGAGAGAGACCCAGTACTTC. Its protein is CASSSNSGGRETQYF.

This CDR3 is CASSFAGNTEAFF. CDR3 nucleotide sequence: TGTGCCAGCAGCTTTGCGGGGAACACTGAAGCTTTCTTT. This chain joins TRBV11-1 and TRBJ1-1; D remains ambiguous. The CDR3 runs 13 residues. The ends were cut back, 3 bases at V and 1 base at J, with 6 bases in the middle. Looked up from germline, CDR1 is SGHAT and CDR2 is FQDESV (reference sequence).

The chain is built from TRBV18 and TRBJ2-2; TRBD1 might be the D (6 bases). Trimming left V 3 bases short and J 0 bases short, with 11 bases between. CDR1 and CDR2 (germline): KGHSH, LQKENI. CDR3 length equals 16 residues. The CDR3 spells CASSPGHIANTGELFF. The DNA of the CDR3 is TGTGCCAGCTCACCGGGACACATCGCGAACACCGGGGAGCTGTTTTTT.

The chain uses TRBV5-4 and TRBJ2-7; D may be TRBD1 (5 bases). The CDR3 extends over 15 amino acids. Germline CDR1 is SGHNT and CDR2 is YYREEE (reference sequence). Trimming took 2 bases from V and 6 from J, leaving 18 bases between them. CDR3 sequence reads: CASSLKGARWGEQYF. The CDR3 nucleotides read TGTGCCAGCAGCTTAAAAGGGGCCCGTTGGGGCGAGCAGTACTTC.

This chain joins TRBV4-1 and TRBJ2-3; the match to TRBD2 covers 9 bases. Losses at the gene ends were 4 bases for V and 1 base for J; bases not matched to a gene: 6. Germline V CDR1 and CDR2: MGHRA, YSYEKL. The CDR3 runs to 16 residues. The CDR3 reads CASSLFAGGGTDTQYF. The CDR3 region has the DNA TGCGCCAGCAGCCTCTTCGCGGGAGGGGGCACAGATACGCAGTATTTT.

V is TRBV20-1 and J is TRBJ2-7; weak D call: TRBD1 (6 bases). The germline V gene encodes CDR1 DFQATT and CDR2 SNEGSKA (reference sequence). This CDR3 spans 11 amino acids. The CDR3 region is CRAVQGNEQYF. CDR3 bases: TGCAGGGCCGTACAGGGAAATGAGCAGTACTTC.

This chain connects TRBV27 to TRBJ1-4; no definite D call. Germline values: CDR1 MNHEY, CDR2 SMNVEV (reference sequence). Trimming took 2 bases from V and 4 from J, leaving 5 bases between them. The CDR3 sequence is 13 residues long. The CDR3 coding sequence is TGTGCCAGCAGTTTAGTCTTTAATGAAAAACTGTTTTTT. This encodes CASSLVFNEKLFF.

This chain uses TRBV24-1 with TRBJ2-3; 8 nucleotides agree with TRBD1. CDR1 KGHDR and CDR2 SFDVKD come from the germline V gene. Trimming removed 3 bases from V and 1 base from J; junction bases left unmatched: 8. The CDR3 sequence is 17 residues long. CDR3 DNA: TGTGCCACCAGTGATCCTGCGGTCAGGGGGCGCACAGATACGCAGTATTTT. This encodes CATSDPAVRGRTDTQYF.